A selection of T cell receptor beta chains follows, all from one sample in a study of CD8 T cells in ankylosing spondylitis. TCRdb itself ran the 5' RACE reads through MiXCR, one entry per CDR3 protein. Of under 400,000 distinct CDR3 sequences in the sample, 11% are singletons; the top ten hold about 10%. Specimen: blood, either unsorted or a sorted T cell fraction (not recorded which). Receptor source: a female donor with ankylosing spondylitis or in good health (not recorded which). Both conserved end residues are part of each CDR3. The D gene is left open where the match is weak. Expanded clones are given a class, and other clones once, few, many or no size at all.

j_call clone_size v_call d_call cdr3_nt cdr3_aa
TRBJ2-1 many TRBV6-5 NA TGTGCCAGCAGTTCCTTCGGACAACGGGGTTACAATGAGCAGTTCTTC CASSSFGQRGYNEQFF
TRBJ2-1 few TRBV18 NA TGTGCCAGCTCCCCTCCTAGTTCTGATGAGCAGTTCTTC CASSPPSSDEQFF
TRBJ2-3 many TRBV4-2 TRBD2 TGTGCCAGCAGTGGGACTAGGGAACCCACAGATACGCAGTATTTT CASSGTREPTDTQYF
TRBJ2-1 few TRBV5-1 TRBD1 TGCGCCAGCAGCTTGGCAACCGGGACAGGGCAGTTCTTC CASSLATGTGQFF
TRBJ2-5 NA TRBV25-1 NA TGTGCCAGCAGTGAATCGCGGAGTCAAGAGACCCAGTACTTC CASSESRSQETQYF
TRBJ1-2 many TRBV20-1 TRBD1 TGCAGTGCTATGGACAGGGTGGATGGCTACACCTTC CSAMDRVDGYTF
TRBJ1-3 many TRBV10-3 NA TGTGCCATCAGTGAGACGAGTCAGAGCTCTGGAAACACCATATATTTT CAISETSQSSGNTIYF
TRBJ2-3 many TRBV3-1 TRBD2 TGTGCCAGCAGCCAGCGGGGGAGAGGGACAGATACGCAGTATTTT CASSQRGRGTDTQYF
TRBJ2-1 few TRBV28 TRBD1 TGTGCCAGCAGACCCGGGACAGGGGGCTACAATGAGCAGTTCTTC CASRPGTGGYNEQFF
TRBJ2-2 many TRBV4-3 TRBD2 TGCGCCAGCAGCCATTTACTAGCGGGAGTTGGTGGCGGGGAGCTGTTTTTT CASSHLLAGVGGGELFF
TRBJ2-1 many TRBV2 NA TGTGCCAGCAGCGAGACGACTAGCTCCTACAATGAGCAGTTCTTC CASSETTSSYNEQFF
TRBJ2-1 many TRBV28 TRBD2 TGTGCCAGCAGTCCCAAGCGGGGGGGTCTGTACAATGAGCAGTTCTTC CASSPKRGGLYNEQFF
TRBJ1-2 many TRBV5-6 NA TGTGCCAGCACCCTCACGTCGAACTATGGCTACACCTTC CASTLTSNYGYTF
TRBJ2-7 many TRBV20-1 NA TGCAGTGCTGCTCTAACTTGGATGTCCTACGAGCAGTACTTC CSAALTWMSYEQYF
TRBJ2-1 many TRBV5-1 NA TGCGCCAGCAGCCTGACAGGCAATTCCTACAATGAGCAGTTCTTC CASSLTGNSYNEQFF
TRBJ2-7 few TRBV5-1 NA TGCGCCAGCAGCTTGGGAGTACTTAGCTCCTACGAGCAGTACTTC CASSLGVLSSYEQYF
TRBJ2-2 NA TRBV4-2 TRBD1 TGTGCCAGCAGCCAAGCGGGACAGAACTTCAACACCGGGGAGCTGTTTTTT CASSQAGQNFNTGELFF
TRBJ1-3 many TRBV3-1 NA TGTGCCAGCAGACGGGGGATCTCTGGAAACACCATATATTTT CASRRGISGNTIYF
TRBJ1-3 many TRBV9 NA TGTGCCAGCAGCGTAGATGGCACAAGGAGCTCTGGAAACACCATATATTTT CASSVDGTRSSGNTIYF
TRBJ1-5 many TRBV29-1 TRBD1 TGCAGCGCCACGACAGGGGCCCTAAGCAATCAGCCCCAGCATTTT CSATTGALSNQPQHF
TRBJ2-6 NA TRBV4-1 NA TGCGCCAGCAACAATCCGGACCTCCGGGCCAACGTCCTGACTTTC CASNNPDLRANVLTF
TRBJ1-1 few TRBV20-1 NA TGCAGTGCTAGACTGGCGACTGAAGCTTTCTTT CSARLATEAFF
TRBJ2-1 few TRBV25-1 NA TGTGCCAGCAGTGGGGGTAGAGGGGGTTCCTACAATGAGCAGTTCTTC CASSGGRGGSYNEQFF
TRBJ2-1 many TRBV20-1 NA TGCAGTGCTAGTAGCCGGGCCTCAACATGGAATGAGCAGTTCTTC CSASSRASTWNEQFF
TRBJ2-2 many TRBV15 NA TGTGCCACCAGGAGACTCGCGAACACCGGGGAGCTGTTTTTT CATRRLANTGELFF
TRBJ2-3 many TRBV20-1 NA TGCAGTGCTATGTACACAGATACGCAGTATTTT CSAMYTDTQYF
TRBJ1-1 few TRBV10-3 NA TGTGCCATCACCCGGACATCTATGAACACTGAAGCTTTCTTT CAITRTSMNTEAFF
TRBJ1-5 many TRBV12-3/TRBV12-4 NA TGTGCCATAGGGGCCGGCAATCAGCCCCAGCATTTT CAIGAGNQPQHF
TRBJ2-7 NA TRBV6-2/TRBV6-3 TRBD2 TGTGCCAGCACCCCGGGACTAGCGGGATCACGCTCCTACGAGCAGTACTTC CASTPGLAGSRSYEQYF
TRBJ1-6 many TRBV12-3/TRBV12-4 NA TGTGCCAGCAGTTCCGTTTATAATTCACCCCTCCACTTT CASSSVYNSPLHF
TRBJ1-2 few TRBV5-1 TRBD1 TGCGCCAGCAGCTTGGCGGGACAGTCTAACTATGGCTACACCTTC CASSLAGQSNYGYTF
TRBJ1-4 NA TRBV7-8 NA TGTGCCAGCAGCTTACGGAGTGGCGGGGGCCTTAATGAAAAACTGTTTTTT CASSLRSGGGLNEKLFF
TRBJ2-2 many TRBV5-1 NA TGCGCCAGCAGCTTGGAAGCTAACACCGGGGAGCTGTTTTTT CASSLEANTGELFF
TRBJ1-1 many TRBV5-1 NA TGCGCCAGCAGCTGGCGGGTGGAGAAGAACACTGAAGCTTTCTTT CASSWRVEKNTEAFF
TRBJ1-5 many TRBV20-1 NA TGCAGTGCTAGAGAGGCCAGTGGCGTGCAGGACGGGCCCCAGCATTTT CSAREASGVQDGPQHF
TRBJ2-3 many TRBV11-2 NA TGTGCCAGCAGCTTAGGGGCTGTGGGAAAAGTTGAAATGGCAGATACGCAGTATTTT CASSLGAVGKVEMADTQYF
TRBJ1-2 few TRBV7-2 NA TGTGCCAGCAGCTTAAGCAGGACCGTAACTCCTAACTATGGCTACACCTTC CASSLSRTVTPNYGYTF
TRBJ1-4 many TRBV5-1 NA TGCGCCAGCAGCTCTGAGGGGGATGAAAAACTGTTTTTT CASSSEGDEKLFF
TRBJ1-5 many TRBV12-3/TRBV12-4 NA TGTGCCAGCAGTTTAGTACAGGGAAGGAGCAATCAGCCCCAGCATTTT CASSLVQGRSNQPQHF
TRBJ2-5 many TRBV20-1 NA TGCAGTGCTTTGAGGGAGACCCAGTACTTC CSALRETQYF
TRBJ2-6 NA TRBV2 TRBD1 TGTGCCAGCAGTGAAACTGACAGGGAGAACGGGGCCAACGTCCTGACTTTC CASSETDRENGANVLTF
TRBJ1-6 many TRBV20-1 NA TGCAGCCCGCGGAATACCATTAATTCACCCCTCCACTTT CSPRNTINSPLHF
TRBJ1-5 many TRBV29-1 NA TGCAGCACCGGGGGCATCGGTCAGCCCCAGCATTTT CSTGGIGQPQHF
TRBJ1-1 few TRBV12-3/TRBV12-4 NA TGTGCCAGTACTGGGGTCATGGCTTTCTTT CASTGVMAFF